This TCR beta chain was sequenced during a study of T cell responses to AZD1222 COVID-19 vaccine. Study findings and constraints: A reported finding is that nearly half of spike-specific TCRs target unmutated variant regions. Once two AZD1222 doses were given, Spike-specific TCR breadth and depth went up.

As for this clone: The antigen is not known.

Produced via immunoSEQ multiplex PCR; TCRdb's table is partial and in-frame only. The sample consists of around 100,000 clones, more than 65% of them appearing once. Trimming removed 9 bases from V and 3 bases from J, with 15 bases in between. Germline CDR1 reads MGHRA; CDR2 reads YSYEKL. This CDR3 has 13 amino acids. The chain combines TRBV4-1 with TRBJ2-7; D not certain. The TCR was taken from an adult in good health. Here the sequenced sample was peripheral blood, taken on day 0 of AZD1222 vaccination. DNA for the CDR3: TGCGCCAGTAAGGAACCCATGAGCTACGAGCAGTACTTC. It encodes CASKEPMSYEQYF.